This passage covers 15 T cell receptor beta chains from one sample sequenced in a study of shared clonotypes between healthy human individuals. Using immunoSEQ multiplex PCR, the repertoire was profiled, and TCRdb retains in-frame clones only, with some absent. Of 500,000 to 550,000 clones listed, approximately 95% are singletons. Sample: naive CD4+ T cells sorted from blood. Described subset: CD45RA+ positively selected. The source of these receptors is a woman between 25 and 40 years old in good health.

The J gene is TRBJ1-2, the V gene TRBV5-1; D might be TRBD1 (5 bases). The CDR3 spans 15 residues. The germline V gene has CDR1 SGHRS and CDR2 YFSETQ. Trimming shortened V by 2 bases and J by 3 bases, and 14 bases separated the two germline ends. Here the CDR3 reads CASSFLAGTHYGYTF. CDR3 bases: TGCGCCAGCAGCTTTCTTGCAGGGACCCACTATGGCTACACCTTC.

In nucleotides, the CDR3 is TGTGCCAGCAGCTTAGGTGGGACTAGCTCTTACGAGCAGTACTTC. It specifies CASSLGGTSSYEQYF. The gene calls are TRBV7-9 and TRBJ2-7; 9 bases line up with TRBD2. Germline-derived CDR1 and CDR2 are SEHNR and FQNEAQ (reference sequence). The trim removed 1 base at V and 4 bases at J, leaving 5 bases unmatched. The CDR3 is made up of 15 amino acids.

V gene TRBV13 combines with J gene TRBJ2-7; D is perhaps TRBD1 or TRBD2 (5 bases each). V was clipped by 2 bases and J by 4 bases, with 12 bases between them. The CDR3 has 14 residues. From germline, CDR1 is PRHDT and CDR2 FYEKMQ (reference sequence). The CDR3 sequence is CASSLNTGPYEQYF. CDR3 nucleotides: TGTGCCAGCAGCTTAAACACGGGACCTTACGAGCAGTACTTC. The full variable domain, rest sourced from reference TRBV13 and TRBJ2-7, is AAGVIQSPRHLIKEKRETATLKCYPIPRHDTVYWYQQGPGQDPQFLISFYEKMQSDKGSIPDRFSAQQFSDYHSELNMSSLELGDSALYFCASSLNTGPYEQYFGPGTRLTVT.

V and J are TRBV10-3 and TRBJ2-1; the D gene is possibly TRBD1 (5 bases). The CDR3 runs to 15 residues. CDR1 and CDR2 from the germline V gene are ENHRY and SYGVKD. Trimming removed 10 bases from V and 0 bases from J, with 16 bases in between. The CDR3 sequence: CATQTRDSSYNEQFF. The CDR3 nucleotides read TGTGCCACTCAAACCAGGGATTCCTCCTACAATGAGCAGTTCTTC.

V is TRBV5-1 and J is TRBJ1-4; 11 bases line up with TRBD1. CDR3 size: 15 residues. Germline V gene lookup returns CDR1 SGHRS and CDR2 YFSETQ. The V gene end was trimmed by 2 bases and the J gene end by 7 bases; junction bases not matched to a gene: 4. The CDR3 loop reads CASSFGQGASEKLFF. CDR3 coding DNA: TGCGCCAGCAGCTTTGGACAGGGGGCGAGTGAAAAACTGTTTTTT.

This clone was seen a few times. DNA for the CDR3: TGTGCCAGCAGCTGGGGCCCGGGACAGGGGAATCAGCCCCAGCATTTT. This codes for CASSWGPGQGNQPQHF. The gene calls are TRBV5-5 and TRBJ1-5; 10 nucleotides align to TRBD1. The trim removed 3 bases at V and 4 bases at J, leaving 7 bases unmatched. Germline CDR1 is SGHKS and CDR2 is YYEKEE (reference sequence). This CDR3 region has 16 residues.

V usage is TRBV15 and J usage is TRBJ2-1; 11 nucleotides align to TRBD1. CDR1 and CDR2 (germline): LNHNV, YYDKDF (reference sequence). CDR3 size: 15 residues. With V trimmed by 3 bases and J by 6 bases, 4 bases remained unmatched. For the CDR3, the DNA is TGTGCCACCAGCAGCCGGGACAGGGGGACCAATGAGCAGTTCTTC. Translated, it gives CATSSRDRGTNEQFF.

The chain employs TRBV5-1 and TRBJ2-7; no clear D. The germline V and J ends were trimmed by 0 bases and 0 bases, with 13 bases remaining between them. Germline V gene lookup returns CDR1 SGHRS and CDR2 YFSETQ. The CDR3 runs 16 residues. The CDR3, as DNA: TGCGCCAGCAGCTTGGTTTCGGGTGTAAACTCCTACGAGCAGTACTTC. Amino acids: CASSLVSGVNSYEQYF.

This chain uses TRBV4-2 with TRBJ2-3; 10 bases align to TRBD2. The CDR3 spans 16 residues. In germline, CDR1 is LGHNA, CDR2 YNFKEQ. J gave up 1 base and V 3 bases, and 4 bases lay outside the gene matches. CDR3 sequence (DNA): TGTGCCAGCAGCCAGCTAGCGGGAGACCGCACAGATACGCAGTATTTT. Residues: CASSQLAGDRTDTQYF.

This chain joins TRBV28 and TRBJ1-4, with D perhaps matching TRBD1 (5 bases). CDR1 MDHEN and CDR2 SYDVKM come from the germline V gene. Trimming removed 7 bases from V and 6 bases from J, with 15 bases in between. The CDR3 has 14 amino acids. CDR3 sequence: CASTSGRFYEKLFF. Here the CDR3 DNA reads TGTGCCAGCACCTCGGGACGGTTTTATGAAAAACTGTTTTTT.

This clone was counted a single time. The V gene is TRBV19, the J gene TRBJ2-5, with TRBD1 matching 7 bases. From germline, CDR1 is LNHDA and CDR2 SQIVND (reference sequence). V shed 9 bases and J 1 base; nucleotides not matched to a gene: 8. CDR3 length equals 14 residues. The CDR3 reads CARRTGSSQETQYF. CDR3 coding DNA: TGTGCCAGACGGACAGGAAGTAGCCAAGAGACCCAGTACTTC.

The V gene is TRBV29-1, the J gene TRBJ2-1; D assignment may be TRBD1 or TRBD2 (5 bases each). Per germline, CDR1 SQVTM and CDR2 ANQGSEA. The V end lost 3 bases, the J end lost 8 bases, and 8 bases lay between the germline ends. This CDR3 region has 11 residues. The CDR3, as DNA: TGCAGCGTTGATGTGGGGGATGAGCAGTTCTTC. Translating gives CSVDVGDEQFF.

CDR3 protein: CSVDPTGYTEAFF. In DNA, the CDR3 is TGCAGCGTGGACCCGACAGGTTACACTGAAGCTTTCTTT. The V and J genes are TRBV29-1 and TRBJ1-1; TRBD1 is a possible D gene (6 bases). The CDR3 contains 13 residues. The germline V and J ends were trimmed by 6 bases and 3 bases, with 14 bases remaining between them. From germline, CDR1 is SQVTM and CDR2 ANQGSEA.

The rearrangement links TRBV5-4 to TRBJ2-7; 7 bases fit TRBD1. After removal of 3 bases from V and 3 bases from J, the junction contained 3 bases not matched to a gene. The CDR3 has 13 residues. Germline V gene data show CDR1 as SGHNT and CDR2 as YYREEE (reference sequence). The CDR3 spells CASSWRQGYEQYF. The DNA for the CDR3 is TGTGCCAGCAGCTGGAGACAGGGCTACGAGCAGTACTTC.

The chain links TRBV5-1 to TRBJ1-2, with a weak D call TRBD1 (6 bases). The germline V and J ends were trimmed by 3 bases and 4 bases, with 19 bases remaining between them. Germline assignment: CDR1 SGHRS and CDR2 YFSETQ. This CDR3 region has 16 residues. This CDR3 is CASSSHLRGAPYGYTF. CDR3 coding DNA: TGCGCCAGCAGCTCCCACCTCAGGGGCGCTCCCTATGGCTACACCTTC.